The T cell receptor beta chain under discussion was sequenced for a study of cytomegalovirus exposure and HLA in healthy donors. Study as a whole: An earlier analysis found roughly 100 million unique TCR beta sequences from approximately 190 million T cells.

The sample holds one count of this clone. In the PCR, 60 Vbeta and 13 Jbeta primers were used. Sequenced by immunoSEQ multiplex PCR; TCRdb stores in-frame clones only, minus some. Of about 130,000 clones in the sample, approximately 80% are singletons; the top ten hold roughly 4.2%. The germline V gene encodes CDR1 LNHNV and CDR2 YYDKDF (reference sequence). The ends were cut back, 0 bases at V and 0 bases at J, with 12 bases in the middle. This CDR3 has 17 residues. Specimen: PBMCs. This chain connects TRBV15 to TRBJ2-1; D might be TRBD2 (5 bases). This clonotype was sampled from a male donor in good health and CMV-seropositive. CDR3 sequence (DNA): TGTGCCACCAGCAGAGATCCGGGATGGAACTCCTACAATGAGCAGTTCTTC. Translation: CATSRDPGWNSYNEQFF.